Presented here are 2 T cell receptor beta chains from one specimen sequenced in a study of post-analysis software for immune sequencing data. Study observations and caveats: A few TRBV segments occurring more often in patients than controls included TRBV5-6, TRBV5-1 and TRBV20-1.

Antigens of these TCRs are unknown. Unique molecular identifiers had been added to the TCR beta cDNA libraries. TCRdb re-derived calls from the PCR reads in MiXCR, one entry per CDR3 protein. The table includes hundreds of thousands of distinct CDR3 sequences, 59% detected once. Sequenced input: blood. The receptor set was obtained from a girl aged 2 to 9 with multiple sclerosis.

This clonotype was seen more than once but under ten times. This CDR3 reads CASSLDGSREHGYTF. The CDR3 DNA follows: TGTGCCAGCAGCTTAGATGGATCCAGGGAACATGGCTACACCTTC. This chain uses TRBV7-9 with TRBJ1-2, with D possibly TRBD1 on 5 matching bases. Looked up from germline, CDR1 is SEHNR and CDR2 is FQNEAQ (reference sequence). With 1 base removed from V and 6 bases from J, the gap between germline ends came to 15 bases. The CDR3 is made up of 15 amino acids.

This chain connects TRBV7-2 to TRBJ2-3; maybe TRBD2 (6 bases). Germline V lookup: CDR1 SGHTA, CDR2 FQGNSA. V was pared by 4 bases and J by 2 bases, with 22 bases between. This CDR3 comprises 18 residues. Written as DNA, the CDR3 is TGTGCCAGCAGCTCGTCAATACAGCGGGTTACATACACAGATACGCAGTATTTT. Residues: CASSSSIQRVTYTDTQYF.